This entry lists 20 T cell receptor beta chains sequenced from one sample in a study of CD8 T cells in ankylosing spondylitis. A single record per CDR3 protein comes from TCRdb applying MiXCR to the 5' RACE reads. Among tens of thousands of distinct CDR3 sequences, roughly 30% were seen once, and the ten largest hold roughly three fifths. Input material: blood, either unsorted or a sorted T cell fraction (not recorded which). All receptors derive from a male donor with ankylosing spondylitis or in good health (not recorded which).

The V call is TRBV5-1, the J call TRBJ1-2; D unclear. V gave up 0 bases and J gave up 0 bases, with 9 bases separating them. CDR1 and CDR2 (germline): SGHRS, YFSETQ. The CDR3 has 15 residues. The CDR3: CASSLARTTNYGYTF. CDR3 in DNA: TGCGCCAGCAGCTTGGCCAGAACAACTAACTATGGCTACACCTTC.

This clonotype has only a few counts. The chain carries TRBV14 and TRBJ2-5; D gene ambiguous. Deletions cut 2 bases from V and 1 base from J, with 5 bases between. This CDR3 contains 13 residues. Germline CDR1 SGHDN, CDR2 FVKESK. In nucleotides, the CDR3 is TGTGCCAGCAGCCAATCCCTCCAAGAGACCCAGTACTTC. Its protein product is CASSQSLQETQYF.

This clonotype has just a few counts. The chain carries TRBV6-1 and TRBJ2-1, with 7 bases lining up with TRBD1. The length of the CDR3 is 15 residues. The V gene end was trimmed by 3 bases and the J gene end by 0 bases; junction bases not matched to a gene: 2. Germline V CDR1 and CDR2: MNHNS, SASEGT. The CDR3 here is CASSEDRSSYNEQFF. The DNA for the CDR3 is TGTGCCAGCAGTGAGGACAGGAGCTCCTACAATGAGCAGTTCTTC.

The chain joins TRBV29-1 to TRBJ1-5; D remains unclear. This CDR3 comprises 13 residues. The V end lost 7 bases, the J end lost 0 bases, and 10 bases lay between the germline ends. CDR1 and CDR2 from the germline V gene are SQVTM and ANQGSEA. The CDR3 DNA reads TGCAGCGGGGCCCTAGGTAGCAATCAGCCCCAGCATTTT. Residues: CSGALGSNQPQHF.

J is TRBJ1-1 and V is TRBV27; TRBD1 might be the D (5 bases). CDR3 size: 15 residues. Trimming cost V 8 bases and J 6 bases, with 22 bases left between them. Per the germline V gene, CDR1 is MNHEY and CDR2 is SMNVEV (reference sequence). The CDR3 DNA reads TGTGCCAGCTTCACCGGGGGTTGGCTACGTTCTGAAGCTTTCTTT. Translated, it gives CASFTGGWLRSEAFF.

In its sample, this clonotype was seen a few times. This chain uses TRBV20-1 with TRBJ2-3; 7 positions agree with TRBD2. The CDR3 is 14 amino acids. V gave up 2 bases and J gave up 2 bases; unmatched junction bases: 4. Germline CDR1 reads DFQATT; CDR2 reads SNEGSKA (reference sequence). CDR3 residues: CSARLSGPTDTQYF. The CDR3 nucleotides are TGCAGTGCTAGACTTAGCGGGCCCACAGATACGCAGTATTTT.

The CDR3 reads CASSFGEYTEAFF. CDR3 nucleotide sequence: TGTGCCAGCAGTTTTGGGGAGTACACTGAAGCTTTCTTT. The V gene is TRBV12-3 or TRBV12-4, the J gene TRBJ1-1, with D uncertain. V was pared by 3 bases and J by 3 bases, with 8 bases between. The CDR3 covers 13 residues.

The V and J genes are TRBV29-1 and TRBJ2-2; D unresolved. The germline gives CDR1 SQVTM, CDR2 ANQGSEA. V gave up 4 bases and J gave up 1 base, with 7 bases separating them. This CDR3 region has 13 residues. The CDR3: CSVGEVNTGELFF. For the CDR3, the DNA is TGCAGCGTTGGAGAGGTGAACACCGGGGAGCTGTTTTTT.

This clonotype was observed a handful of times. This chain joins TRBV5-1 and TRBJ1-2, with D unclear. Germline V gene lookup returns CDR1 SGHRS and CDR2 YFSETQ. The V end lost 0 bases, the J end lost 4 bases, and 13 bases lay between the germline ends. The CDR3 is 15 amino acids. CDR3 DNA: TGCGCCAGCAGCTTGGCTGCCAGATCCCCCTATGGCTACACCTTC. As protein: CASSLAARSPYGYTF.

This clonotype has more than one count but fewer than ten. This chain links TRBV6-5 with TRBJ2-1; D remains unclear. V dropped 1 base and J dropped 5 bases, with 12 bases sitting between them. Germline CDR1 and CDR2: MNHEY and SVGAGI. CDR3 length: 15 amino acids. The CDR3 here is CASSYFYTVHNEQFF. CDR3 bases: TGTGCCAGCAGTTACTTCTACACCGTGCACAATGAGCAGTTCTTC.

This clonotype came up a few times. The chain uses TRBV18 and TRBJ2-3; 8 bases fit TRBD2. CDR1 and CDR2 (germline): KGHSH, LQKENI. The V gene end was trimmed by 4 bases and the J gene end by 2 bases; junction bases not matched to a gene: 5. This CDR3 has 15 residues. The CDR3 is CASSRREAYTDTQYF. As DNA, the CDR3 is TGTGCCAGCTCACGGCGGGAGGCCTACACAGATACGCAGTATTTT.

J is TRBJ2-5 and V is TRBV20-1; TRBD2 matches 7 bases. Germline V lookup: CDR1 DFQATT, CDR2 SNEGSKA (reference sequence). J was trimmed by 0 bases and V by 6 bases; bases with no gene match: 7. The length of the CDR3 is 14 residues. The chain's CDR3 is CSAALGRDQETQYF. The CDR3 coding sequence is TGCAGTGCAGCCTTGGGGAGGGACCAAGAGACCCAGTACTTC.

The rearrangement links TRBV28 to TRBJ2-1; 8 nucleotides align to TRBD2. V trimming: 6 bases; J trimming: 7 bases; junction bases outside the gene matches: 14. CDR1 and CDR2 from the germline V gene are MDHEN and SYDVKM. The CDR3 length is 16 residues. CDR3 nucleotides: TGTGCCAGCAGGGGCGACTCCAGCGGGAGTTGGAATGAGCAGTTCTTC. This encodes CASRGDSSGSWNEQFF.

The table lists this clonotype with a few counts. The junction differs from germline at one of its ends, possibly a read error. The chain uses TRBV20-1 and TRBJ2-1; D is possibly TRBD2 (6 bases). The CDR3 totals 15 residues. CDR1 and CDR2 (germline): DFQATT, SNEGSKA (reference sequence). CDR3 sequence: CSAREGTAGDYEQFF. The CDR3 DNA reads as TGCAGTGCCAGAGAAGGGACTGCGGGTGATTATGAGCAGTTCTTC.

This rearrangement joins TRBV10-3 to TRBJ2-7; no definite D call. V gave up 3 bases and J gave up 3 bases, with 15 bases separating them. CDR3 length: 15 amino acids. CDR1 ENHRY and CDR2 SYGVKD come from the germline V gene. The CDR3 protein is CAISDDLGTIYEQYF. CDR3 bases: TGTGCCATCAGTGATGACCTAGGTACTATCTACGAGCAGTACTTC.

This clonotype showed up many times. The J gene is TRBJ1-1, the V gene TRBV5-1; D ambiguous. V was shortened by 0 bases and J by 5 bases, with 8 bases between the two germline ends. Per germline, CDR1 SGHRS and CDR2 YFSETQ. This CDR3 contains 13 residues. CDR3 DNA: TGCGCCAGCAGCTTGGACGGGATTACTGAAGCTTTCTTT. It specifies CASSLDGITEAFF.

The CDR3 DNA reads as TGTGCCACCTCAGCGGGATGGGGGAACCAAGGGTACACTGAAGCTTTCTTT. Protein: CATSAGWGNQGYTEAFF. The V gene is TRBV15, the J gene TRBJ1-1, with D perhaps matching TRBD1 (5 bases). The CDR3 spans 17 residues. The ends were cut back, 8 bases at V and 3 bases at J, with 25 bases in the middle. CDR1 LNHNV and CDR2 YYDKDF come from the germline V gene (reference sequence).

CDR3 nucleotides: TGTGCCAGCAACCCCGTTATGGAGATGAACACTGAAGCTTTCTTT. Translation gives CASNPVMEMNTEAFF. The chain joins TRBV7-2 to TRBJ1-1; D gene uncertain. V shed 7 bases and J shed 0 bases, with 15 bases lying between them. The CDR3 runs to 15 residues. Germline assignment: CDR1 SGHTA and CDR2 FQGNSA.

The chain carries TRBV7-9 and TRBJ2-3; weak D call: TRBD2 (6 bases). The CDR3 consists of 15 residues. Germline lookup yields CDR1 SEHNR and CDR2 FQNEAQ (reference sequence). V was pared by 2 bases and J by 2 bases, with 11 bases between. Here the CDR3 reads CASSLRAGLTDTQYF. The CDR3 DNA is TGTGCCAGCAGCTTACGAGCGGGTCTCACAGATACGCAGTATTTT.

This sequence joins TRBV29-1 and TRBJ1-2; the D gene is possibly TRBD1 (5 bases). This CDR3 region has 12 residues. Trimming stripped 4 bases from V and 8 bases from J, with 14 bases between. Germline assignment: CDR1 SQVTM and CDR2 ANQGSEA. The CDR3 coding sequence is TGCAGCGTTGTTGAGGGGCTGGTCGGCTACACCTTC. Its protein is CSVVEGLVGYTF.